These T cell receptor beta chains were read from a single sample in a study of neurological immune-mediated disorders. One entry per CDR3 protein results from TCRdb running MiXCR on the 5' RACE reads. The table has tens of thousands of distinct CDR3 sequences, approximately 13% seen once. Sequencing was performed on CD4+ T cells from blood. The receptors were sampled from a female donor with HTLV-1-associated myelopathy (HAM/TSP). Both conserved end residues are part of each CDR3. D genes are given only for firm matches. Not every row has a clone size; where given, it reads once, few, many or a size class.

D: NA
J: TRBJ1-1
V: TRBV6-6
size: many
CDR3: CASIRNEGTEAFF
DNA: TGTGCCAGCATCAGAAATGAGGGCACTGAAGCTTTCTTT

D: NA
J: TRBJ2-7
V: TRBV7-9
size: many
CDR3: CASSLGRNYEQYF
DNA: TGTGCCAGCAGCTTAGGCAGGAACTACGAGCAGTACTTC

D: NA
J: TRBJ2-2
V: TRBV5-1
size: many
CDR3: CASSLFSTANTGELFF
DNA: TGCGCCAGCAGCTTGTTCTCGACAGCTAACACCGGGGAGCTGTTTTTT

D: NA
J: TRBJ2-3
V: TRBV7-3
size: medium-sized
CDR3: CASSLLGSTDTQYF
DNA: TGTGCCAGCAGCTTACTGGGGAGCACAGATACGCAGTATTTT

D: NA
J: TRBJ2-3
V: TRBV7-2
size: many
CDR3: CASSFTGTQYF
DNA: TGTGCCAGCAGCTTTACGGGGACGCAGTATTTT

D: TRBD2
J: TRBJ2-2
V: TRBV5-1
size: many
CDR3: CASSVASGRENTGELFF
DNA: TGCGCCAGCAGCGTAGCTAGCGGGAGAGAGAACACCGGGGAGCTGTTTTTT

D: NA
J: TRBJ2-3
V: TRBV12-3/TRBV12-4
size: many
CDR3: CASSLYTLPHPTDTQYF
DNA: TGTGCCAGCAGTTTATATACCCTCCCGCATCCCACAGATACGCAGTATTTT

D: TRBD2
J: TRBJ2-1
V: TRBV5-1
size: many
CDR3: CASSFGLAGDSNEQFF
DNA: TGCGCCAGCAGCTTCGGACTAGCGGGAGACAGTAATGAGCAGTTCTTC

D: TRBD1
J: TRBJ1-6
V: TRBV7-2
size: many
CDR3: CASSLRDSYSPLHF
DNA: TGTGCCAGCAGCCTCCGGGACAGTTATTCACCCCTCCACTTT

D: TRBD2
J: TRBJ2-3
V: TRBV20-1
size: NA
CDR3: CSARDGLAWTDTQYF
DNA: TGCAGTGCTAGAGATGGACTAGCTTGGACAGATACGCAGTATTTT

D: TRBD2
J: TRBJ2-5
V: TRBV12-3/TRBV12-4
size: many
CDR3: CASSRAGGIVETQYF
DNA: TGTGCCAGCAGTCGTGCGGGAGGAATTGTGGAGACCCAGTACTTC